The 25 T cell receptor beta chains listed next were all sequenced from one sample in a study of blood T cell repertoires in COVID-19. Sequenced by immunoSEQ multiplex PCR; TCRdb stores in-frame clones only, minus some. The repertoire has some 320,000 clones, roughly 89% of them found once; the top ten carry more than 9.5%. Sequenced: peripheral blood. These receptors originate from a woman aged 25 to 39 with COVID-19, enrolled during active disease.

The rearrangement links TRBV27 to TRBJ2-4; TRBD2 matches at 7 bases. CDR3 length: 18 residues. Germline loops: CDR1 MNHEY, CDR2 SMNVEV (reference sequence). The junction had 14 bases not matched to a gene; V was cut back by 6 bases and J by 0 bases. CDR3 coding DNA: TGTGCCAGCAGGCCAGAAAGGGAGGGAGGGATAGCCAAAAACATTCAGTACTTC. Protein sequence: CASRPEREGGIAKNIQYF.

This chain uses TRBV20-1 with TRBJ1-2, with TRBD1 matching 7 bases. The germline V gene has CDR1 DFQATT and CDR2 SNEGSKA (reference sequence). With V trimmed by 3 bases and J by 7 bases, 2 bases remained unmatched. The CDR3 totals 11 residues. CDR3 in amino acids: CSASNRGGYTF. CDR3 DNA sequence: TGCAGTGCTAGTAACAGGGGTGGCTACACCTTC.

The chain joins TRBV27 to TRBJ1-6, with 7 bases lining up with TRBD1. The CDR3 extends over 15 amino acids. With 6 bases clipped from V and 10 bases from J, the junction kept 12 bases outside the gene matches. Germline V gene lookup returns CDR1 MNHEY and CDR2 SMNVEV (reference sequence). CDR3 loop: CASSLNRGNGSPLHF. For the CDR3, the DNA is TGTGCCAGCAGCCTCAACAGGGGAAACGGGTCACCCCTCCACTTT.

The chain links TRBV4-2 to TRBJ2-7; no clear D gene. The CDR3 is 13 residues long. Germline assignment: CDR1 LGHNA and CDR2 YNFKEQ. V was shortened by 1 base and J by 3 bases, with 7 bases between the two germline ends. The CDR3 bases are TGTGCCAGCAGCCAAGGCGTCTTCTACGAGCAGTACTTC. It yields the protein CASSQGVFYEQYF.

The chain is built from TRBV7-9 and TRBJ2-1; 7 bases match TRBD2. Germline assignment: CDR1 SEHNR and CDR2 FQNEAQ (reference sequence). V trimming: 5 bases; J trimming: 0 bases; junction bases outside the gene matches: 4. This CDR3 contains 15 residues. The CDR3 reads CASSPPGGSYNEQFF. The CDR3 DNA is TGTGCCAGCAGCCCCCCGGGGGGCTCCTACAATGAGCAGTTCTTC.

This clone was seen only a few times. The chain has TRBV5-1 and TRBJ1-2; 9 positions agree with TRBD1. The germline V gene has CDR1 SGHRS and CDR2 YFSETQ. V was pared by 0 bases and J by 8 bases, with 5 bases of the junction left unmatched. There are 14 residues in the CDR3. In nucleotides, the CDR3 is TGCGCCAGCAGCTTGGTGACAGGGGGTAGGGGCTACACCTTC. It encodes CASSLVTGGRGYTF. Full variable domain (rest looked up from reference TRBV5-1 and TRBJ1-2): KAGVTQTPRYLIKTRGQQVTLSCSPISGHRSVSWYQQTPGQGLQFLFEYFSETQRNKGNFPGRFSGRQFSNSRSEMNVSTLELGDSALYLCASSLVTGGRGYTFGSGTRLTVV.

The chain employs TRBV5-4 and TRBJ1-5, with D maybe TRBD1 (5 bases). Trimming shortened V by 5 bases and J by 1 base, and 13 bases separated the two germline ends. The CDR3 sequence is 15 residues long. The germline V gene has CDR1 SGHNT and CDR2 YYREEE (reference sequence). CDR3 in DNA: TGTGCCAGCAGTCCTATCCCAGGGAGCAATCAGCCCCAGCATTTT. This encodes CASSPIPGSNQPQHF.

J is TRBJ1-1 and V is TRBV28; a weak D match, TRBD1 (6 bases). The CDR3 length is 13 residues. V lost 6 bases to trimming and J lost 2 bases, with 10 bases between them. Looked up from germline, CDR1 is MDHEN and CDR2 is SYDVKM. The CDR3 sequence is CASRKQGNTEAFF. The CDR3 DNA is TGTGCCAGCAGAAAACAGGGTAACACTGAAGCTTTCTTT.

The chain couples TRBV18 to TRBJ2-5, with D maybe TRBD2 (5 bases). V lost 3 bases and J 4 bases, leaving 9 bases between the germline ends. Germline V gene data show CDR1 as KGHSH and CDR2 as LQKENI. CDR3 length: 13 amino acids. The CDR3 DNA is TGTGCCAGCTCACCTACAGAGGGAGAGACCCAGTACTTC. Its translation: CASSPTEGETQYF. Filled out from reference TRBV18 and TRBJ2-5, the complete variable domain reads NAGVMQNPRHLVRRRGQEARLRCSPMKGHSHVYWYRQLPEEGLKFMVYLQKENIIDESGMPKERFSAEFPKEGPSILRIQQVVRGDSAAYFCASSPTEGETQYFGPGTRLLVL.

In the case of this clone: This may arise from a read error, as a much more abundant clone is one base away. V usage is TRBV3-1 (or the pseudogene TRBV3-2) and J usage is TRBJ1-1; D perhaps matches TRBD1 (6 bases). Trimming left V 6 bases short and J 4 bases short, with 6 bases between. CDR3 size: 11 residues. Germline CDR1 reads LGHDT; CDR2 reads YNNKEL (reference sequence). The CDR3 DNA reads TGTGCCAGCAGGGGGGCCACTGAAGCTTTCTTT. It yields the protein CASRGATEAFF.

The chain recombines TRBV2 with TRBJ1-3; TRBD1 matches at 7 bases. V trimming: 5 bases; J trimming: 3 bases; junction bases outside the gene matches: 4. The CDR3 runs 14 residues. The V gene's germline CDR1 is SNHLY and CDR2 FYNNEI. CDR3 nucleotides: TGTGCCAGCAGTTACAGGGGTCGTGGAAACACCATATATTTT. Its translation is CASSYRGRGNTIYF.

The rearrangement joins TRBV19 to TRBJ2-5; TRBD2 matches 7 bases. Germline V gene sequence: CDR1 LNHDA, CDR2 SQIVND (reference sequence). V was clipped by 3 bases and J by 2 bases; unmatched bases: 3. The CDR3 runs to 14 residues. The CDR3 sequence is CASSIRAGQETQYF. In DNA form, the CDR3 reads TGTGCCAGTAGTATCCGAGCGGGGCAAGAGACCCAGTACTTC.

The V gene is TRBV20-1, the J gene TRBJ2-5; 11 positions match TRBD2. CDR1 is DFQATT and CDR2 is SNEGSKA in the germline V gene (reference sequence). The CDR3 runs to 14 residues. The V gene end was trimmed by 3 bases and the J gene end by 7 bases; junction bases not matched to a gene: 7. The CDR3: CSASPGLAVGTQYF. The CDR3 region has the DNA TGCAGTGCTAGTCCGGGACTAGCGGTGGGGACCCAGTACTTC.

The J gene is TRBJ1-2, the V gene TRBV9; D gene unclear. The CDR3 spans 13 residues. CDR1 is SGDLS, CDR2 YYNGEE, per germline. V lost 0 bases to trimming and J lost 7 bases, with 10 bases between them. The CDR3 here is CASSVVENFGYTF. In DNA, the CDR3 is TGTGCCAGCAGCGTAGTTGAGAATTTTGGCTACACCTTC. The whole variable domain, filled in from reference TRBV9 and TRBJ1-2, reads DSGVTQTPKHLITATGQRVTLRCSPRSGDLSVYWYQQSLDQGLQFLIQYYNGEERAKGNILERFSAQQFPDLHSELNLSSLELGDSALYFCASSVVENFGYTFGSGTRLTVV.

This chain connects TRBV6-6 to TRBJ1-4; 7 bases map to TRBD1. Germline V gene sequence: CDR1 MNHNY, CDR2 SVGAGI (reference sequence). Trimming removed 2 bases from V and 6 bases from J; junction bases left unmatched: 9. The CDR3 is made up of 16 amino acids. The CDR3 nucleotides are TGTGCCAGCAGTTACACTGGGACAGAGCAATATGAAAAACTGTTTTTT. Amino acid sequence: CASSYTGTEQYEKLFF.

The chain couples TRBV5-1 to TRBJ2-6; unclear D gene. The V end was cut by 4 bases, the J end by 0 bases, with 14 bases between. Germline CDR1 SGHRS, CDR2 YFSETQ. The CDR3 covers 17 residues. The CDR3 reads CASSPNLLISGANVLTF. As DNA, the CDR3 is TGCGCCAGCAGCCCAAACCTACTGATCTCTGGGGCCAACGTCCTGACTTTC.

The chain is built from TRBV30 and TRBJ1-1; D perhaps matches TRBD1 (6 bases). This CDR3 is 13 amino acids long. The V gene's germline CDR1 is GTSNPN and CDR2 SVGIG (reference sequence). V shed 4 bases and J shed 4 bases, with 13 bases lying between them. The CDR3 region is CAWMGAGLTEAFF. The CDR3 DNA sequence: TGTGCCTGGATGGGGGCAGGGCTCACTGAAGCTTTCTTT.

The chain joins TRBV9 to TRBJ2-3; 10 bases line up with TRBD2. The CDR3 runs 18 residues. With 0 bases clipped from V and 0 bases from J, the junction kept 7 bases outside the gene matches. Germline V gene sequence: CDR1 SGDLS, CDR2 YYNGEE. CDR3 region: CASSVVASGGASTDTQYF. Written as DNA, the CDR3 is TGTGCCAGCAGCGTAGTGGCTAGCGGGGGCGCCAGCACAGATACGCAGTATTTT.

The genes are TRBV6-2 or TRBV6-3 and TRBJ2-2; the match to TRBD2 covers 12 bases. The V and J ends lost 4 bases and 3 bases, in that order; junction bases with no gene match: 9. This CDR3 is built from 18 residues. The germline V gene has CDR1 MNHEY and CDR2 SVGEGT. CDR3 protein: CASSLLGLAGGHTGELFF. As DNA, the CDR3 is TGTGCCAGCAGTTTACTAGGGCTAGCGGGGGGGCACACCGGGGAGCTGTTTTTT.

The gene calls are TRBV5-1 and TRBJ1-1, with 7 bases that match TRBD1. CDR3 length: 13 amino acids. CDR1 SGHRS and CDR2 YFSETQ come from the germline V gene. The V and J ends lost 0 bases and 8 bases, in that order; junction bases with no gene match: 4. The CDR3 is CASSLGGTVEAFF. The CDR3 nucleotides are TGCGCCAGCAGCTTGGGGGGGACAGTCGAAGCTTTCTTT.

The chain links TRBV2 to TRBJ2-5; tentatively, D is TRBD1 (6 bases). Looked up from germline, CDR1 is SNHLY and CDR2 is FYNNEI. Trimming shortened V by 1 base and J by 10 bases, and 19 bases separated the two germline ends. The CDR3 length is 15 residues. The CDR3 sequence is CASSEDRDPPLGQYF. CDR3 in DNA: TGTGCCAGCAGTGAAGACAGGGACCCCCCATTGGGCCAGTACTTC.

The table lists this clone with a count of one. The chain couples TRBV10-3 to TRBJ1-1; D gene uncertain. V lost 0 bases, J lost 1 base, and 12 bases lay in between. The CDR3 loop spans 16 amino acids. Germline V gene data show CDR1 as ENHRY and CDR2 as SYGVKD. This CDR3 reads CAISESTAPSNTEAFF. Written as DNA, the CDR3 is TGTGCCATCAGTGAGTCGACTGCCCCATCGAACACTGAAGCTTTCTTT.

This clone has just one count. This chain links TRBV5-5 with TRBJ1-4, with a possible D match to TRBD1 (5 bases). Germline V gene data show CDR1 as SGHKS and CDR2 as YYEKEE (reference sequence). The CDR3 has 15 residues. The V end lost 4 bases, the J end lost 2 bases, and 12 bases lay between the germline ends. DNA of the CDR3: TGTGCCAGCAGCGGCGGACACGCCACTAATGAAAAACTGTTTTTT. Its translation is CASSGGHATNEKLFF.

The genes are TRBV28 and TRBJ2-7; tentative D call: TRBD2 (5 bases). There are 13 residues in the CDR3. From germline, CDR1 is MDHEN and CDR2 SYDVKM. With 4 bases removed from V and 6 bases from J, the gap between germline ends came to 13 bases. The CDR3 loop reads CASSYRGPSEQYF. The CDR3 DNA is TGTGCCAGCAGTTATCGGGGTCCGTCCGAGCAGTACTTC.

V gene TRBV6-6 combines with J gene TRBJ2-1; 12 bases are a match to TRBD1. Germline V gene lookup returns CDR1 MNHNY and CDR2 SVGAGI (reference sequence). Losses at the gene ends were 6 bases for V and 10 bases for J; bases not matched to a gene: 7. The CDR3 sequence is 14 residues long. The CDR3 nucleotides read TGTGCCAGCAGGCCGGGACAGGGGGCATTGGAGCAGTTCTTC. Its translation: CASRPGQGALEQFF.